The 24 T cell receptor beta chains below all came from one sample that was sequenced in a study of shared T cell receptors in the human thymus. The method was immunoSEQ multiplex PCR; TCRdb's version includes in-frame clones alone and lacks a portion of them. Of fewer than 700,000 clones detected, roughly 90% appear once; the ten largest clones hold about 0.01%. This sample was also put to use in a study of human thymus T cells.

The material sequenced was thymocytes. These receptors all stem from a boy under three years old with a congenital heart defect.

This chain joins TRBV7-7 and TRBJ2-7; 9 bases line up with TRBD2. Trimming at V came to 3 bases and at J to 3 bases, leaving 9 bases not matched to a gene. Germline V gene data show CDR1 as SSHAT and CDR2 as FNYEAQ (reference sequence). The CDR3 totals 16 residues. CDR3 coding DNA: TGTGCCAGCAGCTTCTTCCCAGCGGGAGGTCACTACGAGCAGTACTTC. The encoded protein is CASSFFPAGGHYEQYF.

This chain uses TRBV14 with TRBJ2-7; TRBD1 matches 8 bases. The CDR3 has 16 residues. The V gene end was trimmed by 1 base and the J gene end by 4 bases; junction bases not matched to a gene: 9. Germline V gene sequence: CDR1 SGHDN, CDR2 FVKESK. CDR3 bases: TGTGCCAGCAGCCAAGTTGGTCCAGGGGGCATATACGAGCAGTACTTC. As protein: CASSQVGPGGIYEQYF.

The rearrangement uses TRBV2 and TRBJ2-1; 12 nucleotides agree with TRBD2. Germline V CDR1 and CDR2: SNHLY, FYNNEI. The CDR3 extends over 14 amino acids. Losses at the gene ends were 6 bases for V and 7 bases for J; bases not matched to a gene: 4. This CDR3 reads CASSPGLAGNEQFF. The CDR3 coding sequence is TGTGCCAGCAGCCCCGGACTAGCGGGGAATGAGCAGTTCTTC.

With regard to this clone: The sample contains more than one DNA sequence encoding this CDR3. The chain links TRBV27 to TRBJ2-7; 8 nucleotides align to TRBD2. This CDR3 has 14 amino acids. V was clipped by 4 bases and J by 0 bases; unmatched bases: 2. Germline-derived CDR1 and CDR2 are MNHEY and SMNVEV (reference sequence). This chain's CDR3 is CASSSLAGSYEQYF. CDR3 nucleotide sequence: TGTGCCAGCAGTTCCCTAGCGGGCTCCTACGAGCAGTACTTC.

V and J are TRBV19 and TRBJ2-7; maybe TRBD2 (6 bases). Germline V gene lookup returns CDR1 LNHDA and CDR2 SQIVND (reference sequence). V was trimmed by 6 bases and J by 3 bases, leaving 18 bases between them. CDR3 length: 15 amino acids. CDR3 bases: TGTGCCAGTAGGAGGAGGAGGGAGAGGTTCTACGAGCAGTACTTC. This gives the protein CASRRRRERFYEQYF.

The rearrangement joins TRBV19 to TRBJ2-7; 11 positions match TRBD1. The CDR3 runs 16 residues. Germline values: CDR1 LNHDA, CDR2 SQIVND (reference sequence). V dropped 3 bases and J dropped 4; count of bases not matched to a gene: 8. CDR3 sequence: CASSIYGQGAGYEQYF. In nucleotides, the CDR3 is TGTGCCAGTAGTATCTACGGACAGGGGGCTGGGTACGAGCAGTACTTC.

Details on this clone: At one of its ends the junction is not consistent with the germline gene, which may arise from a read error. The chain couples TRBV5-6 to TRBJ2-1, with D perhaps matching TRBD2 (6 bases). Germline CDR1 is SGHDT and CDR2 is YYEEEE. The CDR3 has 17 residues. CDR3 region: CASSLGPGLVAHNEQFF. CDR3 nucleotide sequence: TGTGCCAGCAGTTTGGGTCCGGGACTCGTCGCCCACAATGAGCAGTTCTTC.

The gene calls are TRBV4-2 and TRBJ1-5, with D possibly TRBD1 on 5 matching bases. Trimming took off 3 bases at V and 6 bases at J, with 15 bases between the two ends. CDR3 length: 15 amino acids. From germline, CDR1 is LGHNA and CDR2 YNFKEQ. CDR3 in amino acids: CASSQFPGFLQPQHF. The CDR3 DNA reads as TGTGCCAGCAGCCAGTTTCCAGGGTTCCTTCAGCCCCAGCATTTT.

The chain recombines TRBV27 with TRBJ2-7; D gene unclear. Germline assignment: CDR1 MNHEY and CDR2 SMNVEV (reference sequence). Trimming took 5 bases from V and 0 from J, leaving 8 bases between them. The CDR3 covers 13 residues. Written as DNA, the CDR3 is TGTGCCAGCAGTACCGAGGACTCCTACGAGCAGTACTTC. This encodes CASSTEDSYEQYF.

This clone was found once. This chain connects TRBV30 to TRBJ2-5; 7 nucleotides line up with TRBD2. The CDR3 sequence is 15 residues long. The V gene end was trimmed by 5 bases and the J gene end by 2 bases; junction bases not matched to a gene: 11. The germline CDR1 and CDR2 sequences are GTSNPN and SVGIG (reference sequence). For the CDR3, the DNA is TGTGCCTGGGGGCGGGGGAGCTCCCCTCAAGAGACCCAGTACTTC. Encoded protein: CAWGRGSSPQETQYF.

This CDR3 reads CATDQGGQGTFF. The CDR3 nucleotides are TGTGCCACCGACCAGGGAGGACAGGGGACGTTCTTC. The J gene is TRBJ2-1, the V gene TRBV18; 9 nucleotides line up with TRBD1. Trimming took 10 bases from V and 15 from J; bases not matched to a gene: 13. CDR1 and CDR2 from the germline V gene are KGHSH and LQKENI. CDR3 size: 12 residues.

This chain joins TRBV18 and TRBJ2-1, with 10 nucleotides matching TRBD2. The germline V gene has CDR1 KGHSH and CDR2 LQKENI. The V and J ends lost 3 bases and 3 bases, in that order; junction bases with no gene match: 8. This CDR3 has 17 amino acids. DNA of the CDR3: TGTGCCAGCTCACCCAGAAAGCGGGAGGGCCGCTACAATGAGCAGTTCTTC. Its protein product is CASSPRKREGRYNEQFF.

V is TRBV28 and J is TRBJ2-3; 9 bases line up with TRBD1. CDR1 is MDHEN, CDR2 SYDVKM, per germline. Germline trimming cut 8 bases from V and 4 bases from J; bases unmatched to any gene: 7. This CDR3 has 14 residues. This CDR3 is CASLGTGMADTQYF. DNA for the CDR3: TGTGCCAGCCTTGGGACAGGGATGGCAGATACGCAGTATTTT. The whole variable domain, filled in from reference TRBV28 and TRBJ2-3, reads DVKVTQSSRYLVKRTGEKVFLECVQDMDHENMFWYRQDPGLGLRLIYFSYDVKMKEKGDIPEGYSVSREKKERFSLILESASTNQTSMYLCASLGTGMADTQYFGPGTRLTVL.

The chain combines TRBV30 with TRBJ2-2; 7 nucleotides line up with TRBD2. With 3 bases clipped from V and 4 bases from J, the junction kept 8 bases outside the gene matches. CDR1 is GTSNPN, CDR2 SVGIG, per germline (reference sequence). The CDR3 contains 15 residues. The CDR3 DNA follows: TGTGCCTGGAGCCGGCGGGAGCGTGGCACCGGGGAGCTGTTTTTT. This gives the protein CAWSRRERGTGELFF.

V usage is TRBV27 and J usage is TRBJ2-3; D may be TRBD2 (7 bases). The CDR3 is 12 residues long. With 3 bases removed from V and 14 bases from J, the gap between germline ends came to 15 bases. Germline CDR1 reads MNHEY; CDR2 reads SMNVEV (reference sequence). Here the CDR3 DNA reads TGTGCCAGCAGTTTTCGGGGGGCGGTTGTGTATTTT. The encoded protein is CASSFRGAVVYF.

This clone was observed a single time. The V call is TRBV15, the J call TRBJ2-7, with D possibly being TRBD1 (6 bases). V was trimmed by 4 bases and J by 3 bases, leaving 10 bases between them. CDR3 length equals 13 residues. Germline CDR1 reads LNHNV; CDR2 reads YYDKDF (reference sequence). DNA of the CDR3: TGTGCCACCAGCAATACCAGGGGCTACGAGCAGTACTTC. Its translation: CATSNTRGYEQYF.

The V gene is TRBV7-2, the J gene TRBJ2-7; a weak D match, TRBD2 (5 bases). Germline CDR1 reads SGHTA; CDR2 reads FQGNSA. The CDR3 runs to 13 residues. V was trimmed by 3 bases and J by 7 bases, leaving 13 bases between them. The CDR3 protein is CASSFIVAGEQYF. The CDR3 coding sequence is TGTGCCAGCAGCTTTATAGTGGCGGGTGAGCAGTACTTC.

This rearrangement joins TRBV29-1 to TRBJ2-3, with TRBD2 matching 9 bases. Per germline, CDR1 SQVTM and CDR2 ANQGSEA. CDR3 length: 14 residues. V dropped 7 bases and J dropped 1; count of bases not matched to a gene: 6. The chain's CDR3 is CSAMLAGRTDTQYF. CDR3 bases: TGCAGCGCTATGCTAGCGGGGCGCACAGATACGCAGTATTTT.

The chain recombines TRBV29-1 with TRBJ2-7; possible D gene TRBD1, 6 bases. Germline CDR1 reads SQVTM; CDR2 reads ANQGSEA. Trimming removed 8 bases at V and 3 bases at J, with 23 bases between. This CDR3 is 15 amino acids long. The CDR3 DNA is TGCAGCCCCTACAGGGCAGCCGGTCGGAACTACGAGCAGTACTTC. Amino acid sequence: CSPYRAAGRNYEQYF.

The chain recombines TRBV19 with TRBJ1-2, with 11 bases that match TRBD1. The germline CDR1 and CDR2 sequences are LNHDA and SQIVND (reference sequence). The junction had 7 bases not matched to a gene; V was cut back by 3 bases and J by 7 bases. The CDR3 has 15 amino acids. The CDR3 spells CASSMFWDRGTGYTF. The CDR3 DNA reads as TGTGCCAGTAGTATGTTTTGGGACAGGGGGACTGGCTACACCTTC.

V usage is TRBV30 and J usage is TRBJ1-5, with D perhaps TRBD1 (5 bases). V was trimmed by 0 bases and J by 8 bases, leaving 20 bases between them. From germline, CDR1 is GTSNPN and CDR2 SVGIG (reference sequence). The CDR3 is made up of 16 amino acids. The CDR3 region has the DNA TGTGCCTGGAGTGTACCGTCGAAAGGGGCTTGGGAGCCCCAGCATTTT. Translation gives CAWSVPSKGAWEPQHF.

The chain joins TRBV7-9 to TRBJ2-1; D is possibly TRBD2 (6 bases). This CDR3 is 17 amino acids long. Trimming removed 1 base from V and 12 bases from J, with 25 bases in between. In germline, CDR1 is SEHNR, CDR2 FQNEAQ (reference sequence). CDR3 sequence reads: CASSLVFSSGVRFGQFF. CDR3 DNA sequence: TGTGCCAGCAGCTTAGTGTTTAGTAGCGGAGTACGGTTCGGGCAGTTCTTC.

V usage is TRBV4-3 and J usage is TRBJ1-2; D gene ambiguous. V gave up 4 bases and J gave up 8 bases, with 14 bases separating them. This CDR3 contains 13 residues. The germline V gene encodes CDR1 LGHNA and CDR2 YSLEER. CDR3 residues: CASSPTDRGGYTF. CDR3 DNA: TGCGCCAGCAGCCCGACGGACCGGGGAGGCTACACCTTC.

The chain recombines TRBV9 with TRBJ2-2, with 7 bases matching TRBD1. This CDR3 has 15 amino acids. Germline assignment: CDR1 SGDLS and CDR2 YYNGEE. Trimming cost V 0 bases and J 6 bases; bases outside gene matches: 5. CDR3 in amino acids: CASSVGATGPGELFF. Here the CDR3 DNA reads TGTGCCAGCAGCGTAGGGGCGACAGGGCCCGGGGAGCTGTTTTTT.